This T cell receptor beta chain was identified in a study of blood T cell repertoires in COVID-19. Repertoires were generated with immunoSEQ multiplex PCR, while TCRdb's copy carries only in-frame clones and drops some. The table has about 440,000 clones, around 89% seen once. Between the trimmed V and J ends, which lost 6 bases and 7 bases, there was a span of 21 bases. The germline gives CDR1 SNHLY, CDR2 FYNNEI. The CDR3 contains 15 residues. This chain connects TRBV2 to TRBJ1-2, with D possibly matching TRBD1 (6 bases). The clonotype was recovered from a woman between 45 and 65 years old with COVID-19, enrolled during active disease. Sequencing was carried out using peripheral blood. Here the CDR3 reads CASRALSTGTTGYTF. The CDR3 DNA follows: TGTGCCAGCAGAGCCTTATCAACAGGGACTACTGGCTACACCTTC.